A selection of T cell receptor beta chains follows, all from one sample in a study of cytomegalovirus exposure and HLA in healthy donors. TCRdb's copy holds only in-frame clones and misses some; the assay was immunoSEQ multiplex PCR. Of roughly 100,000 clones in the sample, roughly 80% were seen once. Sequences were obtained from PBMCs. All receptors derive from a man aged 40-49 years in good health and CMV-seronegative. CDR3s include the opening cysteine and the closing phenylalanine or tryptophan. Fields, in order: J gene, D gene, V gene, clone size, CDR3 DNA, CDR3 protein. D genes are given only for firm matches. Size is omitted from some rows. Given values are once, few, many or a class for expanded clones.

TRBJ1-2 TRBD1 TRBV5-4 - TGTGCCAGCAGCACAGCAGGGGGCCCAGGCGTTAGTGGCTACACCTTC CASSTAGGPGVSGYTF
TRBJ1-1 - TRBV30 - TGTGCCTGGAGTGTCAGGGGAATGAACACTGAAGCTTTCTTT CAWSVRGMNTEAFF
TRBJ2-7 - TRBV19 - TGTGCCAGTAGCGAGAGCTCCTACGAGCAGTACTTC CASSESSYEQYF
TRBJ2-7 - TRBV2 - TGTGCCAGCAGACCGGACACTACCTACGAGCAGTACTTC CASRPDTTYEQYF
TRBJ1-4 - TRBV30 once TGTGCCTGGAGGGGGGGGACAACTAATGAAAAACTGTTTTTT CAWRGGTTNEKLFF
TRBJ1-5 - TRBV21-1 few TGTGCCAGCAGCAACGGAGACGGGCCCCAGCATTTT CASSNGDGPQHF
TRBJ2-2 - TRBV6-1 - TGTGCCAGCAGTGAAGCGAATCTACCCACCGGGGAGCTGTTTTTT CASSEANLPTGELFF
TRBJ1-5 - TRBV29-1 - TGCAGCGTTGAGACGGGAGGGGGGCAGCCCCAGCATTTT CSVETGGGQPQHF
TRBJ2-5 TRBD1 TRBV7-3 - TGTGCCAGCAGCTCAGGCCGGACAGGACACCTACAAGAGACCCAGTACTTC CASSSGRTGHLQETQYF
TRBJ2-1 TRBD1 TRBV5-4 - TGTGCCAGCAGTCTGCGAGGGGGCCTGGTAGGGGATGAGCAGTTCTTC CASSLRGGLVGDEQFF
TRBJ1-4 - TRBV5-5 - TGTGCCAGCAGTTCTAGCGTTGTTACTAATGAAAAACTGTTTTTT CASSSSVVTNEKLFF
TRBJ1-5 - TRBV11-2 few TGTGCCAGCAGCTTAGACGGCAATCAGCCCCAGCATTTT CASSLDGNQPQHF
TRBJ2-7 TRBD1 TRBV5-1 - TGCGCCAGCAGCTTGACCATGGGACAGGGGAAAACCTACGAGCAGTACTTC CASSLTMGQGKTYEQYF
TRBJ1-2 - TRBV5-4 - TGTGCCAGCAGCTTGGCCCCCTCTGGGGGGTATGGTGCCTATGGCTACACCTTC CASSLAPSGGYGAYGYTF
TRBJ1-2 - TRBV4-3 - TGCGCCAGCAGCCGACAGACGAGTGGGCTAGGCTATGGCTACACCTTC CASSRQTSGLGYGYTF
TRBJ1-4 TRBD1 TRBV6-1 - TGTGCCAGCAGTGGCTTGACAGGGGCTAATGAAAAACTGTTTTTT CASSGLTGANEKLFF
TRBJ1-1 - TRBV6-5 once TGTGCCAGCAGTTACTCAACCGCAGGGGTTGAAGCTTTCTTT CASSYSTAGVEAFF
TRBJ2-7 - TRBV5-1 - TGCGCCAGCAGCCTCAACCCTGGGGGGTCCTACGAGCAGTACTTC CASSLNPGGSYEQYF
TRBJ1-1 TRBD1 TRBV4-1 - TGCCCAGCAGCCCTCGGACAGGGGGGGAACACTGAAGCTTTCTTT CPAALGQGGNTEAFF
TRBJ1-1 TRBD1 TRBV5-4 - TGTGCCAGCGGCCACCAGGGGGTAGGGGTGAACACTGAAGCTTTCTTT CASGHQGVGVNTEAFF
TRBJ2-3 - TRBV4-1 - TGCGCCAGCAGCCAATCGGGACTGACCGGCACAGATACGCAGTATTTT CASSQSGLTGTDTQYF
TRBJ2-5 TRBD1 TRBV7-7 once TGTGCTAGCAGCTCTGGACAGGGGCAACAAGAGACCCAGTACTTC CASSSGQGQQETQYF
TRBJ2-7 TRBD1 TRBV5-1 once TGCGCCAGCAGCTTCGGGACAGGGGGCCGGGCCTACGAGCAGTACTTC CASSFGTGGRAYEQYF
TRBJ2-7 TRBD2 TRBV7-3 - TGTGCCAGCAGCACCCAGGGCGGGGGGATTTACGAGCAGTACTTC CASSTQGGGIYEQYF
TRBJ1-2 TRBD1 TRBV19 - TGTGCCAGTAGCCCGGGACAGGCAGTCTATGGCTACACCTTC CASSPGQAVYGYTF
TRBJ2-7 TRBD1 TRBV5-1 - TGCGCCAGCAGCTTGGGGACAGGGAGGTACGAGCAGTACTTC CASSLGTGRYEQYF
TRBJ1-3 TRBD1 TRBV9 - TGTGCCAGCAGCGTATCCATCGGACAGGGACCTGCTGGAAACACCATATATTTT CASSVSIGQGPAGNTIYF
TRBJ2-5 - TRBV30 - TGTGCCTGGACCAACCAGGGAGAGACCCAGTACTTC CAWTNQGETQYF
TRBJ1-2 - TRBV5-6 - TGTGCCAGCAGCTTGGCCCCGGGACATAGCTACACCTTC CASSLAPGHSYTF
TRBJ1-1 TRBD1 TRBV5-1 - TGCGCCAGCAGCTTTTCAGGGGGTGAAAGCACTGAAGCTTTCTTT CASSFSGGESTEAFF
TRBJ2-5 TRBD2 TRBV9 - TGTGCCAGCAGCGTAGATAGCGGGGGGGCCGGAGAGACCCAGTACTTC CASSVDSGGAGETQYF
TRBJ1-2 TRBD1 TRBV4-1 - TGCGCCAGCAGCCAAGGACAGGGGTCGGTCACCTTC CASSQGQGSVTF
TRBJ2-7 - TRBV25-1 - TGTGCCAGCAGTGTAGGGACTGCCTACGAGCAGTACTTC CASSVGTAYEQYF
TRBJ2-1 TRBD1 TRBV5-6 - TGTGCCAGCAGTTTTACCGGGACAGGGGGGGGTGAGCAGTTCTTC CASSFTGTGGGEQFF
TRBJ2-3 - TRBV9 - TGTGCCAGCAGCGTAATAGGGGGCACAGATACGCAGTATTTT CASSVIGGTDTQYF
TRBJ2-2 - TRBV18 - TGTGCCAGCTCAGCCAACAGGATTCTGAACACCGGGGAGCTGTTTTTT CASSANRILNTGELFF
TRBJ1-2 TRBD1 TRBV29-1 - TGCAGCGTTGAACCGGACAGGGAAGTTAACTATGGCTACACCTTC CSVEPDREVNYGYTF
TRBJ2-5 - TRBV19 - TGTGCCAGTAGTATAAATCCAGGATCAAAGTACTTC CASSINPGSKYF
TRBJ1-1 TRBD1 TRBV7-7 once TGTGCTAGCAGCAAAGACAGGGACACTGAAGCTTTCTTT CASSKDRDTEAFF
TRBJ2-5 TRBD2 TRBV5-8 - TGTGCCAGCAGTTACCAGCGGGGATACCAAGAGACCCAGTACTTC CASSYQRGYQETQYF
TRBJ1-1 TRBD1 TRBV25-1 once TGTGCCAGCAGTGAATTCTGGACAGGGGGTTCTGAAGCTTTCTTT CASSEFWTGGSEAFF
TRBJ1-2 - TRBV25-1 - TGTGCCAGCAGGAGCGGGGGGGCGCGCGGCTATGGCTACACCTTC CASRSGGARGYGYTF
TRBJ2-5 - TRBV18 - TGTGCCAGCTCACCTTCCGGTCAAGAGACCCAGTACTTC CASSPSGQETQYF
TRBJ2-7 TRBD1 TRBV18 - TGTGCCAGCTCACCACTGTCCCCGGGACAGGGACCGGTAGGTTACGAGCAGTACTTC CASSPLSPGQGPVGYEQYF
TRBJ1-1 - TRBV11-3 - TGTGCCAGCAGTAAAACAGGGAACACTGAAGCTTTCTTT CASSKTGNTEAFF
TRBJ1-1 - TRBV30 - TGTGCCCGTGAAAGGGCGCGGGACACTGAAGCTTTCTTT CARERARDTEAFF
TRBJ1-6 - TRBV5-4 - TGTGCCAGCAGCTCCGACATAACGAATTCACCCCTCCACTTT CASSSDITNSPLHF
TRBJ1-2 - TRBV4-1 - TGCGCCAGCAGCATGGGCCCTCGGGGAGGGAAGGTCGGGCAAAACTATGGCTACACCTTC CASSMGPRGGKVGQNYGYTF
TRBJ2-1 TRBD2 TRBV7-8 few TGTGCCAGCAGCTCACTTCATAGCGGGGAGCAGTTCTTC CASSSLHSGEQFF
TRBJ1-6 TRBD1 TRBV7-9 - TGTGCCAGCAGCTCAAGACAGGGGGCAAATTCACCCCTCCACTTT CASSSRQGANSPLHF
TRBJ1-4 - TRBV7-9 - TGTGCCAGCAGCCCTAGGGGGAGTAATGAAAAACTGTTTTTT CASSPRGSNEKLFF
TRBJ2-7 TRBD1 TRBV7-9 few TGTGCCAGCAGCTTGGGACAGGCCTCCTACGAGCAGTACTTC CASSLGQASYEQYF
TRBJ1-2 - TRBV5-1 - TGCGCCAGCAGCCCGGACAGACCCTATGGCTACACCTTC CASSPDRPYGYTF
TRBJ1-5 - TRBV7-6 - TGTGCCAGCAGCATTGACATTAATCAGCCCCAGCATTTT CASSIDINQPQHF
TRBJ2-2 TRBD2 TRBV19 once TGTGCCAGTAGTATCAGAAGACTAGCGGAATCCAACACCGGGGAGCTGTTTTTT CASSIRRLAESNTGELFF
TRBJ2-2 TRBD1 TRBV7-3 - TGTGCCAGCAGCTTAACGAAGACAGGGGTTACCGGGGAGCTGTTTTTT CASSLTKTGVTGELFF
TRBJ1-5 TRBD1 TRBV7-9 - TGTGCCAGCAGCTTAGGGACAGGGGGCAATCAGCCCCAGCATTTT CASSLGTGGNQPQHF
TRBJ2-1 - TRBV7-9 once TGTGCCAGCAGCTTAGCGTACGGGTCCAACAATGAGCAGTTCTTC CASSLAYGSNNEQFF